The entry below gives a single T cell receptor (beta chain) sequence along with its context. This sample was included in a study of control samples from healthy donors and cancer patients. This CDR3 comprises 15 residues. CDR1 and CDR2 from the germline V gene are SGHVS and FQNEAQ. The V gene end was trimmed by 5 bases and the J gene end by 6 bases; junction bases not matched to a gene: 3. Sequencing was performed with immunoSEQ multiplex PCR; in TCRdb, only in-frame clones are kept and a portion is missing. The sample gives 150,000 or so clones, over 85% of which show up once; around 5.4% is in the top ten.

The chain joins TRBV7-8 to TRBJ1-6; 11 positions match TRBD1. Specimen: blood. The TCR sequence derives from a man between 40 and 49 years old in good health. Written as DNA, the CDR3 is TGTGCCAGCAGCGCTGGGACAGGGGGTAATTCACCCCTCCACTTT. It encodes CASSAGTGGNSPLHF. The entire variable domain, with the rest obtained from reference TRBV7-8 and TRBJ1-6, is as follows: GAGVSQSPRYKVAKRGQDVALRCDPISGHVSLFWYQQALGQGPEFLTYFQNEAQLDKSGLPSDRFFAERPEGSVSTLKIQRTQQEDSAVYLCASSAGTGGNSPLHFGNGTRLTVT.